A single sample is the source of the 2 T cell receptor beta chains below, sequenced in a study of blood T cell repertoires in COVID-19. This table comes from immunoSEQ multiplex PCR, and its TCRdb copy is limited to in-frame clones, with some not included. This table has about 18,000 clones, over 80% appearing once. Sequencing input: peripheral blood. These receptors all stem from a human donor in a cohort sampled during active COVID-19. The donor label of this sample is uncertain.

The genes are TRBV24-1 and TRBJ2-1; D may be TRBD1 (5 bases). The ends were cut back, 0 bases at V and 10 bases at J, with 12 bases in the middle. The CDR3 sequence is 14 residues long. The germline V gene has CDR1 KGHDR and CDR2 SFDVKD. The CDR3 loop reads CATSDLRVGLEQFF. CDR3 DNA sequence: TGTGCCACCAGTGATTTGCGGGTGGGGCTAGAGCAGTTCTTC.

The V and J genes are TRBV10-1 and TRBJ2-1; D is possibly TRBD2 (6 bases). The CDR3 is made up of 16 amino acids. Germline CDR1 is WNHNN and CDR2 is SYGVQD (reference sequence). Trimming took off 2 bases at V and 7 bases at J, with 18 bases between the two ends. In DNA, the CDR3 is TGCGCCAGCAGTGAGGCGGGGACGGGGGTTTGTAATGAGCAGTTCTTC. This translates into CASSEAGTGVCNEQFF.